These 22 T cell receptor beta chains originate from one sample sequenced in a study of OX40 agonist ivuxolimab in advanced cancers. Assay used: immunoSEQ multiplex PCR; TCRdb lists only in-frame clones, some missing. The table shows almost 50,000 clones, with 80% to 85% occurring only once. This specimen consisted of CD4+ or CD8+ T cells sorted from blood, obtained in a trial of the OX40 agonist ivuxolimab. The receptors shown here come from an adult with an advanced solid tumor such as melanoma, head and neck, liver or kidney cancer.

The sample holds a few counts of this clone. V and J are TRBV7-6 and TRBJ2-5, with 11 bases matching TRBD2. The V and J ends lost 8 bases and 9 bases, in that order; junction bases with no gene match: 5. In germline, CDR1 is SGHVS, CDR2 FNYEAQ. This CDR3 is 12 amino acids long. Written as DNA, the CDR3 is TGTGCCAGCGGAGTAGCGGGAGGGGCCCAGTACTTC. Translated, it gives CASGVAGGAQYF.

As DNA, the CDR3 is TGCGCCAGCAGCCGGGGGACAGGGGAGATGAGCGATGAGCAGTTCTTC. Translated: CASSRGTGEMSDEQFF. This chain connects TRBV10-1 to TRBJ2-1; TRBD1 agrees at 10 bases. Trimming cost V 6 bases and J 8 bases; bases outside gene matches: 13. The CDR3 spans 16 residues. CDR1 is WNHNN and CDR2 is SYGVQD in the germline V gene (reference sequence).

The chain has TRBV5-5 and TRBJ2-1, with 13 nucleotides matching TRBD2. Germline CDR1 is SGHKS and CDR2 is YYEKEE (reference sequence). This CDR3 region has 18 residues. The J segment lost 2 bases and the V segment lost 1 base, leaving 6 bases of the junction unmatched. CDR3 protein: CASSLTSGGAGTYNEQFF. The CDR3 DNA is TGTGCCAGCAGCTTGACTAGCGGGGGGGCCGGAACCTACAATGAGCAGTTCTTC.

J is TRBJ2-2 and V is TRBV6-4; no clear D gene. The ends were cut back, 6 bases at V and 6 bases at J, with 5 bases in the middle. From germline, CDR1 is MRHNA and CDR2 SNTAGT. This CDR3 is 11 amino acids long. The CDR3 DNA is TGTGCCAGCAGCGCGGCCGGGGAGCTGTTTTTT. Translating it yields CASSAAGELFF.

CDR3 sequence reads: CASSLEGFSNQPQHF. The DNA of the CDR3 is TGTGCCAGCAGCTTAGAGGGGTTTAGCAATCAGCCCCAGCATTTT. V usage is TRBV7-2 and J usage is TRBJ1-5, with D possibly being TRBD1 (5 bases). V shed 1 base and J shed 0 bases, with 7 bases lying between them. CDR3 length: 15 amino acids. CDR1 is SGHTA and CDR2 is FQGNSA in the germline V gene.

This chain connects TRBV28 to TRBJ1-6; D unresolved. V was pared by 3 bases and J by 0 bases, with 6 bases between. Germline loops: CDR1 MDHEN, CDR2 SYDVKM. The CDR3 extends over 15 amino acids. CDR3 nucleotides: TGTGCCAGCAGTTTGACGGCCTCCTATAATTCACCCCTCCACTTT. The encoded protein is CASSLTASYNSPLHF.

There are many counts of this clone. The rearrangement links TRBV27 to TRBJ2-1, with D possibly matching TRBD2 (6 bases). This CDR3 is built from 15 residues. CDR1 is MNHEY and CDR2 is SMNVEV in the germline V gene (reference sequence). Trimming cost V 3 bases and J 0 bases, with 9 bases left between them. CDR3 protein: CASSLAGPSYNEQFF. The CDR3, as DNA: TGTGCCAGCAGTTTGGCGGGGCCCTCCTACAATGAGCAGTTCTTC.

This sequence joins TRBV7-9 and TRBJ1-2, with 11 bases lining up with TRBD1. Germline values: CDR1 SEHNR, CDR2 FQNEAQ (reference sequence). The trim removed 5 bases at V and 0 bases at J, leaving 5 bases unmatched. This CDR3 region has 16 residues. The CDR3 DNA reads TGTGCCAGCAGCGCCGGACAGGGGGCGGCTAACTATGGCTACACCTTC. It translates to CASSAGQGAANYGYTF.

V is TRBV7-2 and J is TRBJ2-1; D remains unclear. This CDR3 is built from 13 residues. V lost 1 base and J 5 bases, leaving 6 bases between the germline ends. Looked up from germline, CDR1 is SGHTA and CDR2 is FQGNSA. This CDR3 is CASSLGLNNEQFF. The DNA of the CDR3 is TGTGCCAGCAGCTTAGGTCTCAACAATGAGCAGTTCTTC.

The genes are TRBV29-1 and TRBJ1-2; D is possibly TRBD1 (6 bases). The CDR3 extends over 11 amino acids. Germline CDR1 and CDR2: SQVTM and ANQGSEA. V lost 4 bases and J lost 4, with 7 bases in between. The CDR3 is CSVVQGYGYTF. The CDR3 region has the DNA TGCAGCGTTGTACAGGGCTATGGCTACACCTTC.

V gene TRBV4-3 combines with J gene TRBJ2-5; TRBD1 matches at 11 bases. The germline V gene encodes CDR1 LGHNA and CDR2 YSLEER. The CDR3 has 15 amino acids. With V trimmed by 5 bases and J by 1 base, 3 bases remained unmatched. The CDR3 is CASSYGQGAQETQYF. CDR3 bases: TGCGCCAGCAGCTACGGACAGGGGGCCCAAGAGACCCAGTACTTC.

The genes are TRBV5-6 and TRBJ2-1; 14 bases line up with TRBD2. This CDR3 has 18 residues. J was trimmed by 6 bases and V by 5 bases; bases with no gene match: 13. Germline CDR1 is SGHDT and CDR2 is YYEEEE. The CDR3 DNA reads as TGTGCCAGCAGTCGGGGACTAGCGGGAGATCCCAACAGCAATGAGCAGTTCTTC. This sequence encodes CASSRGLAGDPNSNEQFF.

This clone was seen just once. The rearrangement uses TRBV4-3 and TRBJ2-3, with 8 bases identical to TRBD2. The J segment lost 3 bases and the V segment lost 4 bases, leaving 18 bases of the junction unmatched. Germline V lookup: CDR1 LGHNA, CDR2 YSLEER. There are 19 residues in the CDR3. Here the CDR3 DNA reads TGCGCCAGCAGCCTTCAGGAGGTCTCTAGCGGGTATATTACAGATACGCAGTATTTT. Its translation: CASSLQEVSSGYITDTQYF.

J is TRBJ2-1 and V is TRBV4-3; TRBD1 agrees at 10 bases. The CDR3 loop spans 15 amino acids. V shed 4 bases and J 7 bases; nucleotides not matched to a gene: 7. Germline CDR1 reads LGHNA; CDR2 reads YSLEER. The CDR3 DNA reads TGCGCCAGCAGCCCCGGGACAGGGGACCTAAATGAGCAGTTCTTC. Amino acids: CASSPGTGDLNEQFF.

CDR3 DNA: TGTGCCAGCAGTTACGGCAACCAAGAAGCTTTCTTT. Its protein product is CASSYGNQEAFF. The chain uses TRBV6-5 and TRBJ1-1; D unresolved. V was clipped by 2 bases and J by 8 bases, with 9 bases between them. From germline, CDR1 is MNHEY and CDR2 SVGAGI. The CDR3 has 12 residues.

The chain couples TRBV2 to TRBJ1-2; D is ambiguous. The CDR3 sequence is 13 residues long. Germline V CDR1 and CDR2: SNHLY, FYNNEI. With 1 base removed from V and 1 base from J, the gap between germline ends came to 4 bases. The CDR3 here is CASSEESNYGYTF. The CDR3 nucleotides read TGTGCCAGCAGTGAAGAGAGTAACTATGGCTACACCTTC.

In its sample, this clone was seen once. The DNA of the CDR3 is TGTGCCAGCAGCCAAGAGGGGGGTCTAGCGGGAGTTTACACAGATACGCAGTATTTT. Amino acid sequence: CASSQEGGLAGVYTDTQYF. The genes are TRBV4-2 and TRBJ2-3; 10 bases are a match to TRBD2. Losses at the gene ends were 0 bases for V and 2 bases for J; bases not matched to a gene: 11. Germline lookup yields CDR1 LGHNA and CDR2 YNFKEQ. This CDR3 spans 19 amino acids.

The chain links TRBV28 to TRBJ1-4; TRBD1 matches 7 bases. Germline V lookup: CDR1 MDHEN, CDR2 SYDVKM. This CDR3 is built from 16 residues. The V segment lost 7 bases and the J segment 6 bases; nucleotides outside the gene matches: 14. This chain's CDR3 is CASTRGWEASDEKLFF. The DNA for the CDR3 is TGTGCCAGCACCAGGGGGTGGGAGGCTAGTGATGAAAAACTGTTTTTT.

The genes are TRBV27 and TRBJ2-7, with 7 bases that match TRBD1. The CDR3 extends over 14 amino acids. The germline V gene has CDR1 MNHEY and CDR2 SMNVEV (reference sequence). Unmatched junction bases numbered 4, after V lost 0 bases and J lost 5 bases. The CDR3 protein is CASSLSTGVNEQYF. For the CDR3, the DNA is TGTGCCAGCAGTTTATCTACAGGGGTAAACGAGCAGTACTTC.

DNA for the CDR3: TGCGCCAGCAGTCGAGAGGGGATAAGACAAGAGACCCAGTACTTC. Amino acid sequence: CASSREGIRQETQYF. The rearrangement links TRBV10-1 to TRBJ2-5, with D perhaps given as TRBD1 or TRBD2 (5 bases each). Trimming pared 5 bases from V and 2 bases from J, leaving 15 bases between. Germline V CDR1 and CDR2: WNHNN, SYGVQD (reference sequence). The CDR3 totals 15 residues.

This CDR3 reads CATSRPGEGWEGEKLFF. The CDR3 coding sequence is TGTGCCACCAGCAGACCGGGCGAGGGATGGGAAGGGGAAAAACTGTTTTTT. The rearrangement links TRBV15 to TRBJ1-4; the D is unclear. The CDR3 is made up of 17 amino acids. The germline V gene encodes CDR1 LNHNV and CDR2 YYDKDF (reference sequence). V dropped 2 bases and J dropped 8 bases, with 21 bases sitting between them.

The chain links TRBV2 to TRBJ2-3; D may be TRBD2 (6 bases). Germline V gives CDR1 SNHLY, CDR2 FYNNEI. The germline V and J ends were trimmed by 5 bases and 4 bases, with 13 bases remaining between them. The CDR3 runs 14 residues. CDR3 region: CASSISGGADTQYF. DNA of the CDR3: TGTGCCAGCAGTATTAGCGGTGGCGCAGATACGCAGTATTTT.